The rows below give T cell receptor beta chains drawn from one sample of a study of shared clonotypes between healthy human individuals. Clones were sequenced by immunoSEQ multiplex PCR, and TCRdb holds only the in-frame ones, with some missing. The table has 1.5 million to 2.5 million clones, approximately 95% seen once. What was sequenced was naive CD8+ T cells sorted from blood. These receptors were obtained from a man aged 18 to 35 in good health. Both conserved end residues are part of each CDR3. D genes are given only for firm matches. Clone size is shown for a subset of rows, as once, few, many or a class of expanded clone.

CARTGQGNTMNTEAFF | TGTGCCAGGACCGGACAGGGGAATACAATGAACACTGAAGCTTTCTTT | TRBD1 | . | TRBJ1-1 | TRBV2 | 16
CASSYENEQFF | TGTGCCAGCAGTTATGAGAATGAGCAGTTCTTC | . | . | TRBJ2-1 | TRBV6-9 | 11
CASSRRALNTEAFF | TGTGCCAGCAGCCGAAGGGCATTGAACACTGAAGCTTTCTTT | . | . | TRBJ1-1 | TRBV11-2 | 14
CASQGTGGDNEQFF | TGTGCCTCTCAAGGGACAGGGGGAGACAATGAGCAGTTCTTC | TRBD1 | . | TRBJ2-1 | TRBV9 | 14
CASSLESGRYNEQFF | TGCGCCAGCAGCTTGGAGTCGGGCAGGTACAATGAGCAGTTCTTC | . | . | TRBJ2-1 | TRBV5-1 | 15
CASSLGGLAVSKNIQYF | TGTGCCAGCAGTTTAGGGGGACTAGCGGTTTCCAAAAACATTCAGTACTTC | TRBD2 | . | TRBJ2-4 | TRBV27 | 17
CASSYLGAADTQYF | TGTGCCAGCAGTTACTTAGGGGCGGCAGATACGCAGTATTTT | . | once | TRBJ2-3 | TRBV6-5 | 14
CASSPDPSHQPQHF | TGTGCCAGCAGCCCCGACCCTAGCCATCAGCCCCAGCATTTT | . | few | TRBJ1-5 | TRBV7-9 | 14
CASSGLSHVGTEAFF | TGTGCCAGCAGCGGATTGTCCCATGTGGGCACTGAAGCTTTCTTT | . | . | TRBJ1-1 | TRBV9 | 15
CASSELVADTQYF | TGCGCCAGCAGTGAACTAGTTGCGGATACGCAGTATTTT | . | once | TRBJ2-3 | TRBV10-1 | 13
CASSEPSRRDSREQYF | TGTGCCAGCAGTGAACCGTCAAGGCGGGACAGTAGAGAGCAGTACTTC | . | . | TRBJ2-7 | TRBV6-1 | 16
CASSESPGYEQYF | TGTGCCAGCAGTGAATCGCCGGGCTACGAGCAGTACTTC | . | . | TRBJ2-7 | TRBV6-1 | 13
CASSLGQLGTEAFF | TGTGCCAGCAGTTTGGGCCAGCTAGGAACTGAAGCTTTCTTT | . | once | TRBJ1-1 | TRBV27 | 14
CASSQGVLGNEQFF | TGCGCCAGCAGCCAAGGAGTCCTAGGCAATGAGCAGTTCTTC | . | . | TRBJ2-1 | TRBV4-3 | 14
CASTKARGEAGELFF | TGTGCCAGCACTAAGGCGCGGGGGGAGGCCGGGGAGCTGTTTTTT | TRBD2 | . | TRBJ2-2 | TRBV6-5 | 15
CASSQLRSPDRGVYYGYTF | TGCGCCAGCAGCCAACTCAGGAGCCCGGACAGGGGAGTATACTATGGCTACACCTTC | TRBD1 | . | TRBJ1-2 | TRBV4-3 | 19
CASSELATLQETQYF | TGTGCCAGCAGCGAACTAGCGACACTCCAAGAGACCCAGTACTTC | TRBD2 | once | TRBJ2-5 | TRBV7-8 | 15
CASSQGPGAYNEQFF | TGTGCCAGCAGCCAAGGCCCGGGGGCATACAATGAGCAGTTCTTC | . | once | TRBJ2-1 | TRBV6-5 | 15
CASSMHINTEAFF | TGTGCCAGTAGTATGCACATTAACACTGAAGCTTTCTTT | . | few | TRBJ1-1 | TRBV19 | 13
CASSLIPETNYGYTF | TGTGCCAGCAGCTTAATCCCAGAGACTAACTATGGCTACACCTTC | . | . | TRBJ1-2 | TRBV7-9 | 15
CASSPTKEQYF | TGTGCCAGCAGCCCGACTAAGGAGCAGTACTTC | . | . | TRBJ2-7 | TRBV14 | 11
CASSEFRGLNTEAFF | TGTGCCAGCAGTGAATTTAGGGGCTTGAACACTGAAGCTTTCTTT | . | . | TRBJ1-1 | TRBV27 | 15
CASSHRTGMNTEAFF | TGTGCCAGCAGCCACAGGACAGGGATGAACACTGAAGCTTTCTTT | TRBD1 | . | TRBJ1-1 | TRBV27 | 15
CSVDDGREQYF | TGCAGCGTTGACGACGGTCGGGAGCAGTACTTC | . | . | TRBJ2-7 | TRBV29-1 | 11
CASSAGGQPQHF | TGTGCCAGCAGCGCTGGCGGACAGCCCCAGCATTTT | . | once | TRBJ1-5 | TRBV5-6 | 12
CASSLSLADTDTQYF | TGTGCCAGCAGCTTGTCGCTAGCGGACACAGATACGCAGTATTTT | TRBD2 | once | TRBJ2-3 | TRBV5-6 | 15
CASSFSSYNEQFF | TGTGCCAGTAGTTTTAGCTCCTACAATGAGCAGTTCTTC | . | few | TRBJ2-1 | TRBV19 | 13
CASSYSFRSTGELFF | TGTGCCAGCAGTTACTCGTTCAGATCCACCGGGGAGCTGTTTTTT | . | . | TRBJ2-2 | TRBV6-5 | 15
CASSNSGSTQYF | TGTGCCAGCAGCAATTCCGGGTCCACGCAGTATTTT | . | . | TRBJ2-3 | TRBV7-9 | 12
CASSSDPGTGAYEQYF | TGTGCCAGCAGCTCCGACCCCGGGACAGGGGCTTACGAGCAGTACTTC | TRBD1 | . | TRBJ2-7 | TRBV7-6 | 16
CASSLALADTQYF | TGTGCCAGCAGCCTAGCCCTTGCAGATACGCAGTATTTT | . | . | TRBJ2-3 | TRBV28 | 13
CASSEWSALEYGYTF | TGTGCCAGCAGTGAATGGTCAGCCCTGGAGTATGGCTACACCTTC | . | . | TRBJ1-2 | TRBV2 | 15
CASSPGSYTGELFF | TGTGCCAGCAGCCCCGGGTCCTACACCGGGGAGCTGTTTTTT | . | . | TRBJ2-2 | TRBV7-2 | 14